This T cell receptor (beta chain) appears in the sequencing data of a study of blood T cell repertoires in COVID-19. Study summary: From the United States, Italy and Spain came samples of acute and convalescent COVID-19. From T cells, B-cell-depleted T cells, or PBMCs came the material, which was cDNA or gDNA.

Trimming shortened V by 11 bases and J by 0 bases, and 10 bases separated the two germline ends. The CDR3 runs to 12 residues. The V gene's germline CDR1 is ENHRY and CDR2 SYGVKD. The count of this clone is one. Original data processing: Reference gene primer amplification gave nucleated cell count estimates. Sequenced by immunoSEQ multiplex PCR; TCRdb stores in-frame clones only, minus some. That table is the source of V, J and clone size, and D and trimming were worked out from the DNA. The repertoire holds roughly 230,000 clones, with 84% as singletons. The rearrangement links TRBV10-3 to TRBJ1-1; D remains ambiguous. Sequenced input: peripheral blood. This sequence originates from a man over 45 with acute or convalescent COVID-19. DNA for the CDR3: TGTGCCGCAGCGGGATTGAACACTGAAGCTTTCTTT. Amino acids: CAAAGLNTEAFF.